The 5 T cell receptor beta chains presented below share a single source sample, sequenced in a study of blood T cells in healthy people across ages. A sample-barcoded 5' primer and a J-beta primer mix were used in a second PCR of about 7 to 12 cycles. MiXCR was run by TCRdb on the 5' RACE reads, yielding one entry per CDR3 protein. This table holds about 640,000 distinct CDR3 sequences, under 65% found once. The sequenced material came from blood. Receptors were obtained from a man in his 60s in good health.

In this sample, this clonotype turned up once. The rearrangement joins TRBV6-5 to TRBJ1-2; a possible D gene is TRBD1 (6 bases). The CDR3 extends over 11 amino acids. With 2 bases removed from V and 10 bases from J, the gap between germline ends came to 8 bases. Germline-derived CDR1 and CDR2 are MNHEY and SVGAGI. In DNA form, the CDR3 reads TGTGCCAGCAGTTACCGGGGGGCCTACACCTTC. Amino acids: CASSYRGAYTF.

This clonotype was counted between two and nine times. The J gene is TRBJ2-1, the V gene TRBV6-2 or TRBV6-3; D is ambiguous. V shed 4 bases and J shed 0 bases, with 7 bases lying between them. The CDR3 has 14 residues. Germline V gives CDR1 MNHEY, CDR2 SVGEGT. The CDR3 region is CASSWRSSYNEQFF. The CDR3 region has the DNA TGTGCCAGCAGTTGGAGAAGCTCCTACAATGAGCAGTTCTTC.

The rearrangement links TRBV5-1 to TRBJ2-3; 7 nucleotides line up with TRBD2. Germline CDR1 and CDR2: SGHRS and YFSETQ. The length of the CDR3 is 16 residues. V was pared by 4 bases and J by 3 bases, with 11 bases of the junction left unmatched. The CDR3 protein is CASSPPTGGGTDTQYF. In nucleotides, the CDR3 is TGCGCCAGCAGCCCCCCGACGGGGGGAGGAACAGATACGCAGTATTTT. The whole variable domain, filled in from reference TRBV5-1 and TRBJ2-3, reads KAGVTQTPRYLIKTRGQQVTLSCSPISGHRSVSWYQQTPGQGLQFLFEYFSETQRNKGNFPGRFSGRQFSNSRSEMNVSTLELGDSALYLCASSPPTGGGTDTQYFGPGTRLTVL.

J is TRBJ1-6 and V is TRBV5-1; D is uncertain. The CDR3 loop spans 15 amino acids. Germline CDR1 is SGHRS and CDR2 is YFSETQ. V was pared by 0 bases and J by 6 bases, with 10 bases between. CDR3 sequence: CASSLGVNSNSPLHF. CDR3 in DNA: TGCGCCAGCAGCTTGGGCGTGAACAGTAATTCACCCCTCCACTTT. Variable domain in full (rest from reference TRBV5-1 and TRBJ1-6): KAGVTQTPRYLIKTRGQQVTLSCSPISGHRSVSWYQQTPGQGLQFLFEYFSETQRNKGNFPGRFSGRQFSNSRSEMNVSTLELGDSALYLCASSLGVNSNSPLHFGNGTRLTVT.

This clonotype was observed a handful of times. This chain links TRBV7-2 with TRBJ1-1, with D perhaps matching TRBD1 (6 bases). The CDR3 totals 13 residues. Trimming took off 5 bases at V and 9 bases at J, with 16 bases between the two ends. Germline values: CDR1 SGHTA, CDR2 FQGNSA. The CDR3 bases are TGTGCCAGCAGCCCCATGGGGGGCAGTAAAGCTTTCTTT. It is translated as CASSPMGGSKAFF.